This T cell receptor beta chain was found in a study of T cells in localized non-small cell lung cancer. Regarding the study as a whole: Owing to sequencing of a solitary tumor region, heterogeneity cannot be discounted.

Here immunoSEQ multiplex PCR was the method, and the copy in TCRdb shows in-frame clones only, minus some. This sample carries tens of thousands of clones, 84% of them seen once, and the ten largest clones take 13%. To note about this clone: What it binds is unknown.

V was trimmed by 3 bases and J by 5 bases, leaving 20 bases between them. Germline CDR1 SGHNT, CDR2 YYREEE (reference sequence). The CDR3 extends over 16 amino acids. The sequencing here drew on peripheral blood, taken before any cancer treatment. The sequence derives from a female donor of 60 years or more with stage I lung adenocarcinoma. V gene TRBV5-4 combines with J gene TRBJ2-5; the D gene is possibly TRBD2 (5 bases). The CDR3 reads CASSSAGLSKQETQYF. The CDR3 region has the DNA TGTGCCAGCAGCTCCGCGGGCTTATCAAAGCAGGAGACCCAGTACTTC.